Below are 18 T cell receptor beta chains sequenced from a single sample in a study of blood T cell repertoires in COVID-19. Data came from immunoSEQ multiplex PCR; TCRdb stores just in-frame clones and leaves some out. There are roughly 320,000 clones in the sample; 70% to 90% occur only once, and around 7.8% lies in the top ten. Sequencing input: peripheral blood. The receptors stem from a human donor in a cohort sampled during active COVID-19.

This chain joins TRBV12-3 or TRBV12-4 and TRBJ2-7; TRBD1 is a possible D gene (5 bases). This CDR3 comprises 11 residues. The V end was cut by 7 bases, the J end by 3 bases, with 7 bases between. In DNA form, the CDR3 reads TGTGCCAGCACCGACAGCTACGAGCAGTACTTC. Residues: CASTDSYEQYF.

Turning to this clone: This sample includes further DNA sequences coding for the same CDR3. The CDR3 here is CASSPGTASYEQYF. In DNA, the CDR3 is TGTGCCAGCAGCCCCGGGACAGCTTCCTACGAGCAGTACTTC. The V gene is TRBV6-5, the J gene TRBJ2-7, with 7 positions matching TRBD1. Trimming removed 6 bases from V and 1 base from J; junction bases left unmatched: 6. CDR3 size: 14 residues. Germline V gene sequence: CDR1 MNHEY, CDR2 SVGAGI.

The V call is TRBV5-1, the J call TRBJ2-5, with TRBD1 matching over 7 bases. Germline loops: CDR1 SGHRS, CDR2 YFSETQ. The CDR3 sequence is 15 residues long. Unmatched junction bases numbered 4, after V lost 1 base and J lost 1 base. The CDR3 reads CASSLYRGSQETQYF. The CDR3 nucleotides read TGCGCCAGCAGCTTGTACAGGGGATCCCAAGAGACCCAGTACTTC.

The chain recombines TRBV27 with TRBJ2-1; 8 nucleotides align to TRBD2. CDR3 length: 15 amino acids. The junction had 7 bases not matched to a gene; V was cut back by 7 bases and J by 2 bases. Germline-derived CDR1 and CDR2 are MNHEY and SMNVEV (reference sequence). The CDR3 DNA is TGTGCCAGCAAAGTGGCGGGGGGAACCTACAATGAGCAGTTCTTC. As protein: CASKVAGGTYNEQFF.

The V call is TRBV2, the J call TRBJ1-1; D is undetermined. This CDR3 spans 12 amino acids. Germline-derived CDR1 and CDR2 are SNHLY and FYNNEI. V dropped 5 bases and J dropped 4 bases, with 8 bases sitting between them. CDR3 DNA sequence: TGTGCCAGCAGTACTTTGCGCACTGAAGCTTTCTTT. This encodes CASSTLRTEAFF.

This rearrangement joins TRBV27 to TRBJ2-1; the match to TRBD1 covers 7 bases. This CDR3 is 14 amino acids long. The trim removed 5 bases at V and 8 bases at J, leaving 9 bases unmatched. Germline loops: CDR1 MNHEY, CDR2 SMNVEV (reference sequence). CDR3 DNA: TGTGCCAGCAGTCCCCTGACAGGGAACTATGAGCAGTTCTTC. The encoded protein is CASSPLTGNYEQFF.

The chain links TRBV25-1 to TRBJ2-5; 13 nucleotides align to TRBD2. This CDR3 region has 16 residues. Trimming at V came to 8 bases and at J to 2 bases, leaving 8 bases not matched to a gene. Per the germline V gene, CDR1 is MGHDK and CDR2 is SYGVNS. The CDR3 reads CASVYRLAGGQETQYF. In DNA form, the CDR3 reads TGTGCCAGCGTCTACCGACTAGCGGGGGGTCAAGAGACCCAGTACTTC.

This clone was recorded only once. The chain is built from TRBV5-1 and TRBJ2-3; TRBD2 matches at 11 bases. The CDR3 is 17 amino acids. V dropped 1 base and J dropped 5; count of bases not matched to a gene: 9. Germline V CDR1 and CDR2: SGHRS, YFSETQ. The CDR3 protein is CASSLTIAGGLGDTQYF. CDR3 in DNA: TGCGCCAGCAGCTTGACCATAGCGGGGGGGCTGGGAGATACGCAGTATTTT.

The genes are TRBV5-1 and TRBJ1-1; D not resolved. The CDR3 is 14 residues long. CDR1 SGHRS and CDR2 YFSETQ come from the germline V gene. Trimming took 4 bases from V and 2 from J, leaving 12 bases between them. The CDR3 reads CASSGGQPNTEAFF. CDR3 DNA: TGCGCCAGCAGCGGCGGGCAGCCAAACACTGAAGCTTTCTTT.

This chain connects TRBV25-1 to TRBJ1-4, with D tentatively TRBD1 (6 bases). CDR3 length: 12 residues. The germline V gene encodes CDR1 MGHDK and CDR2 SYGVNS. Trimming pared 7 bases from V and 6 bases from J, leaving 9 bases between. The CDR3 region has the DNA TGTGCCAGCATCGCAGGGGATGAAAAACTGTTTTTT. Protein: CASIAGDEKLFF.

The CDR3 nucleotides read TGTGCCAGCAGCCCAACCGGGACTGCTCAAACTTTAGCCAAAAACATTCAGTACTTC. Translating gives CASSPTGTAQTLAKNIQYF. The V gene is TRBV7-3, the J gene TRBJ2-4; D possibly corresponds to TRBD2 (6 bases). This CDR3 contains 19 residues. The germline V gene has CDR1 SGHTA and CDR2 FQGTGA. The V end lost 5 bases, the J end lost 0 bases, and 23 bases lay between the germline ends.

The chain carries TRBV9 and TRBJ2-1; 8 nucleotides line up with TRBD2. Trimming removed 4 bases from V and 9 bases from J; junction bases left unmatched: 6. The CDR3 runs 13 residues. Germline CDR1 reads SGDLS; CDR2 reads YYNGEE. The CDR3 DNA reads TGTGCCAGCAGCCCCACCCTAGCGGGTGAGCAGTTCTTC. The encoded protein is CASSPTLAGEQFF.

The table lists this clone with a few counts. The CDR3 DNA is TGTGCCAGCAGTTACTCATCAGGTTTGGTGCCTGAAGCTTTCTTT. This gives the protein CASSYSSGLVPEAFF. The rearrangement uses TRBV6-6 and TRBJ1-1; no firm D call. The length of the CDR3 is 15 residues. Per germline, CDR1 MNHNY and CDR2 SVGAGI (reference sequence). V was cut by 0 bases and J by 6 bases, with 14 bases left in between.

This clone was seen just once. The chain combines TRBV7-8 with TRBJ2-1; tentative D call: TRBD1 (5 bases). The CDR3 is 15 residues long. Germline V gene lookup returns CDR1 SGHVS and CDR2 FQNEAQ. Trimming took off 1 base at V and 8 bases at J, with 15 bases between the two ends. The CDR3 DNA reads as TGTGCCAGCAGCTTAGGAGAGACCTGGGGCGATGAGCAGTTCTTC. Its protein is CASSLGETWGDEQFF.

This chain uses TRBV11-2 with TRBJ2-2; D not certain. Germline V gene lookup returns CDR1 SGHAT and CDR2 FQNNGV. V gave up 3 bases and J gave up 6 bases, with 17 bases separating them. This CDR3 is built from 16 residues. Written as DNA, the CDR3 is TGTGCCAGCAGCTTTCTGGGCCCCGGAACGGCCGGGGAGCTGTTTTTT. Translated: CASSFLGPGTAGELFF.

The chain combines TRBV9 with TRBJ2-1; TRBD1 matches at 10 bases. V was pared by 6 bases and J by 9 bases, with 6 bases of the junction left unmatched. CDR1 is SGDLS, CDR2 YYNGEE, per germline. The CDR3 contains 13 residues. DNA for the CDR3: TGTGCCAGCACGACCGGGACAGGGGTTGAGCAGTTCTTC. It specifies CASTTGTGVEQFF. The complete variable domain, with remaining parts taken from reference TRBV9 and TRBJ2-1, reads DSGVTQTPKHLITATGQRVTLRCSPRSGDLSVYWYQQSLDQGLQFLIQYYNGEERAKGNILERFSAQQFPDLHSELNLSSLELGDSALYFCASTTGTGVEQFFGPGTRLTVL.

The chain joins TRBV9 to TRBJ2-7; D may be TRBD1 (6 bases). The V end lost 5 bases, the J end lost 3 bases, and 15 bases lay between the germline ends. Germline V gene data show CDR1 as SGDLS and CDR2 as YYNGEE. There are 14 residues in the CDR3. The DNA of the CDR3 is TGTGCCAGCAGTCTTACAACAGGGTACTACGAGCAGTACTTC. Translated: CASSLTTGYYEQYF.

V and J are TRBV2 and TRBJ1-5, with D possibly being TRBD1 (6 bases). This CDR3 has 15 amino acids. Germline CDR1 SNHLY, CDR2 FYNNEI. V lost 5 bases, J lost 5 bases, and 16 bases lay in between. CDR3 nucleotide sequence: TGTGCCAGCAGTCAGGACAGCAGCAACCATCAGCCCCAGCATTTT. Translation: CASSQDSSNHQPQHF.